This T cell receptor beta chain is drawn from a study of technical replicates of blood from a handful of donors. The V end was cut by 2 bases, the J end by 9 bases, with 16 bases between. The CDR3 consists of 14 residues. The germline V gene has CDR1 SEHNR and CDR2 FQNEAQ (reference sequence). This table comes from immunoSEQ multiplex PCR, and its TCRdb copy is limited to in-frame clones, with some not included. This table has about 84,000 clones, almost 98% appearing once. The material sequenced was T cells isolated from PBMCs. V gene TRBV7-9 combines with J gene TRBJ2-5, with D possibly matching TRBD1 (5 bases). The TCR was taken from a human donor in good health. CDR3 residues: CASSLLGVSVAQYF. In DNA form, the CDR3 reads TGTGCCAGCAGCTTATTAGGGGTTTCCGTGGCCCAGTACTTC.